The clone carrying this TCR beta chain was detected only a few times. Its antigen is unknown. Use of 60 Vbeta and 13 Jbeta primers characterized the PCR. Measured with immunoSEQ multiplex PCR; TCRdb has only the in-frame clones, and not every one. The table has roughly 150,000 clones, around four fifths seen once. These data come from a study of cytomegalovirus exposure and HLA in healthy donors. Points from the study as a whole: A later analysis linked a missense variant in DCLRE1C to the trimming of TCR beta V and J genes.

The clonotype originates from a man aged 18 to 35 in good health and CMV-seropositive. The sample taken for sequencing was PBMCs.

The CDR3 sequence: CASSLVGTGKRADTEAFF. CDR3 nucleotide sequence: TGCGCCAGCAGCTTGGTTGGGACAGGGAAGAGGGCAGACACTGAAGCTTTCTTT. The chain uses TRBV5-1 and TRBJ1-1, with TRBD1 matching over 9 bases. Germline loops: CDR1 SGHRS, CDR2 YFSETQ. V shed 0 bases, J shed 3 bases, and the junction held 12 bases outside the gene matches. This CDR3 is 18 amino acids long.